The present T cell receptor beta chain was sequenced within a study of blood T cell repertoires in COVID-19. The protocol was immunoSEQ multiplex PCR, while the TCRdb copy is restricted to in-frame clones and leaves out a portion. The sample has about 190,000 clones; about 90% are singletons. The origin of this receptor is a man aged 45-65 years with acute or convalescent COVID-19. Input material: peripheral blood.

The DNA for the CDR3 is TGTGCCAGCTCACGCGGTTTGAACGGGAATCAGCCCCAGCATTTT. Protein product: CASSRGLNGNQPQHF. The chain carries TRBV18 and TRBJ1-5, with D unresolved. This CDR3 is 15 amino acids long. V lost 4 bases, J lost 4 bases, and 14 bases lay in between. CDR1 KGHSH and CDR2 LQKENI come from the germline V gene. The full variable domain, in which reference TRBV18 and TRBJ1-5 provide the parts outside the CDR3, is NAGVMQNPRHLVRRRGQEARLRCSPMKGHSHVYWYRQLPEEGLKFMVYLQKENIIDESGMPKERFSAEFPKEGPSILRIQQVVRGDSAAYFCASSRGLNGNQPQHFGDGTRLSIL.